These 21 T cell receptor beta chains were sequenced from one sample in a study of beta chain features in type 1 diabetes. Expressed TCRB transcripts got sequenced, as all isolated RNA was reverse transcribed. TCRdb's copy holds only in-frame clones and misses some; the assay was immunoSEQ multiplex PCR. The sample lists about 740,000 clones, under 15% seen once, with 0.022% in the top ten. Their cognate antigens are unknown. Study-wide findings and caveats: Patients with Type 1 diabetes showed moderately but significantly shorter TCRB CDR3s in all four CD4+ subsets.

Sequences were obtained from naive CD4+ T cells from blood. The receptors were gathered from a man younger than 30 with type 1 diabetes.

This clone appeared a few times. J is TRBJ1-1 and V is TRBV27, with D possibly being TRBD1 (6 bases). Germline loops: CDR1 MNHEY, CDR2 SMNVEV (reference sequence). There are 14 residues in the CDR3. V was shortened by 4 bases and J by 1 base, with 10 bases between the two germline ends. CDR3 DNA sequence: TGTGCCAGCAGTTCACCAGGGGCGAACACTGAAGCTTTCTTT. Translation: CASSSPGANTEAFF.

The CDR3 nucleotides read TGTGCCAGCAGGGGGGCCAATCAGCCCCAGCATTTT. Translating it yields CASRGANQPQHF. The chain joins TRBV25-1 to TRBJ1-5; D might be TRBD1 (6 bases). Germline CDR1 is MGHDK and CDR2 is SYGVNS. V lost 6 bases to trimming and J lost 3 bases, with 6 bases between them. The CDR3 has 12 residues.

This clone came up a few times. This sample also contains other DNA sequences that code for the same CDR3. The chain joins TRBV4-1 to TRBJ2-7; D gene unclear. This CDR3 spans 14 amino acids. Trimming stripped 0 bases from V and 3 bases from J, with 9 bases between. CDR1 is MGHRA, CDR2 YSYEKL, per germline. As DNA, the CDR3 is TGCGCCAGCAGCCAAGATCAAGGAATCTACGAGCAGTACTTC. It yields the protein CASSQDQGIYEQYF.

This clone came up a few times. J is TRBJ1-3 and V is TRBV18; the D is unclear. This CDR3 region has 17 residues. V was cut by 1 base and J by 1 base, with 14 bases left in between. From germline, CDR1 is KGHSH and CDR2 LQKENI. The CDR3 reads CASSPRELQRSGNTIYF. The CDR3 DNA sequence: TGTGCCAGCTCACCACGGGAGCTCCAACGGTCTGGAAACACCATATATTTT.

This clone has more than one count but fewer than ten. The rearrangement uses TRBV12-5 and TRBJ2-3; D gene unclear. V lost 2 bases and J lost 5, with 5 bases in between. The CDR3 runs to 12 residues. Germline V gene sequence: CDR1 LGHNT, CDR2 FRNRAP. CDR3 nucleotide sequence: TGTGCTAGTGGTTTGTTCCTAGATACGCAGTATTTT. Protein product: CASGLFLDTQYF.

In its sample, this clone was seen a few times. The V gene is TRBV5-6, the J gene TRBJ2-3; 7 nucleotides agree with TRBD1. Germline V gives CDR1 SGHDT, CDR2 YYEEEE. Unmatched junction bases numbered 5, after V lost 4 bases and J lost 0 bases. The length of the CDR3 is 15 residues. DNA of the CDR3: TGTGCCAGCAGCGAATACAGGGGAAGCACAGATACGCAGTATTTT. Protein product: CASSEYRGSTDTQYF. Complete variable domain (other parts from reference TRBV5-6 and TRBJ2-3): DAGVTQSPTHLIKTRGQQVTLRCSPKSGHDTVSWYQQALGQGPQFIFQYYEEEERQRGNFPDRFSGHQFPNYSSELNVNALLLGDSALYLCASSEYRGSTDTQYFGPGTRLTVL.

The V gene is TRBV14, the J gene TRBJ2-2; no clear D gene. Germline-derived CDR1 and CDR2 are SGHDN and FVKESK. The CDR3 runs 15 residues. Trimming cost V 5 bases and J 5 bases, with 15 bases left between them. CDR3 DNA: TGTGCCAGCAGCTTACAGACCTTACGGACCGGGGAGCTGTTTTTT. This gives the protein CASSLQTLRTGELFF. The whole variable domain, filled in from reference TRBV14 and TRBJ2-2, reads EAGVTQFPSHSVIEKGQTVTLRCDPISGHDNLYWYRRVMGKEIKFLLHFVKESKQDESGMPNNRFLAERTGGTYSTLKVQPAELEDSGVYFCASSLQTLRTGELFFGEGSRLTVL.

This clone has a handful of counts. The chain is built from TRBV4-1 and TRBJ2-3; the match to TRBD2 covers 14 bases. The trim removed 3 bases at V and 5 bases at J, leaving 10 bases unmatched. The germline CDR1 and CDR2 sequences are MGHRA and YSYEKL. The CDR3 runs to 18 residues. CDR3 residues: CASSHASGTSGGEDTQYF. As DNA, the CDR3 is TGCGCCAGCAGCCATGCCTCCGGGACTAGCGGGGGTGAAGATACGCAGTATTTT.

This CDR3 is CASSLLTGGAPQQYF. DNA of the CDR3: TGCGCCAGCAGCTTGCTGACAGGGGGCGCGCCGCAGCAGTACTTC. The J gene is TRBJ2-7, the V gene TRBV5-1; the match to TRBD1 covers 10 bases. CDR3 length: 15 amino acids. V dropped 1 base and J dropped 8; count of bases not matched to a gene: 9. Germline-derived CDR1 and CDR2 are SGHRS and YFSETQ.

This sequence joins TRBV5-1 and TRBJ2-5; 9 bases line up with TRBD2. The V gene end was trimmed by 4 bases and the J gene end by 4 bases; junction bases not matched to a gene: 11. This CDR3 comprises 16 residues. CDR1 is SGHRS and CDR2 is YFSETQ in the germline V gene. CDR3 bases: TGCGCCAGCAGCGCGGGAGGGACAGCGGCGGGAGAGACCCAGTACTTC. Translated, it gives CASSAGGTAAGETQYF.

The chain recombines TRBV4-1 with TRBJ2-6, with TRBD1 matching 8 bases. V shed 6 bases, J shed 3 bases, and the junction held 4 bases outside the gene matches. The germline CDR1 and CDR2 sequences are MGHRA and YSYEKL. This CDR3 comprises 15 residues. CDR3 residues: CASRDRAGGANVLTF. CDR3 DNA sequence: TGCGCCAGCAGGGACAGGGCGGGTGGGGCCAACGTCCTGACTTTC.

This clone was seen more than once but under ten times. Here the CDR3 DNA reads TGTGCCAGCAGCTTAACAGAGATCCAAGAGACCCAGTACTTC. Residues: CASSLTEIQETQYF. J is TRBJ2-5 and V is TRBV7-9; D not certain. The V end lost 2 bases, the J end lost 1 base, and 8 bases lay between the germline ends. The germline V gene encodes CDR1 SEHNR and CDR2 FQNEAQ (reference sequence). The CDR3 spans 14 residues.

This clone was seen more than once but under ten times. The chain joins TRBV28 to TRBJ2-5, with D possibly matching TRBD1 (5 bases). The CDR3 extends over 13 amino acids. From germline, CDR1 is MDHEN and CDR2 SYDVKM. Trimming took 2 bases from V and 5 from J, leaving 9 bases between them. The CDR3 DNA reads TGTGCCAGCAGTTTAGGGGCTGTCGAGACCCAGTACTTC. Translation: CASSLGAVETQYF.

This clone was counted only a few times. The gene calls are TRBV5-4 and TRBJ1-1; D possibly corresponds to TRBD1 (6 bases). Trimming removed 3 bases at V and 1 base at J, with 13 bases between. The length of the CDR3 is 15 residues. Germline loops: CDR1 SGHNT, CDR2 YYREEE (reference sequence). CDR3 in DNA: TGTGCCAGCAGCTCGTCAAGGACAGCGAACACTGAAGCTTTCTTT. Amino acid sequence: CASSSSRTANTEAFF.

The J gene is TRBJ2-1, the V gene TRBV18; no firm D call. Germline loops: CDR1 KGHSH, CDR2 LQKENI. The V end lost 3 bases, the J end lost 5 bases, and 11 bases lay between the germline ends. CDR3 length: 14 amino acids. The CDR3 loop reads CASSPLAENNEQFF. The CDR3 region has the DNA TGTGCCAGCTCACCGCTCGCGGAGAACAATGAGCAGTTCTTC.

The genes are TRBV4-1 and TRBJ2-7; 7 bases agree with TRBD1. There are 14 residues in the CDR3. V gave up 4 bases and J gave up 3 bases; unmatched junction bases: 6. Germline CDR1 MGHRA, CDR2 YSYEKL. CDR3 protein: CASSREWDSYEQYF. In DNA, the CDR3 is TGCGCCAGCAGCCGCGAGTGGGACAGCTACGAGCAGTACTTC.

The table lists this clone with a few counts. The V and J genes are TRBV4-1 and TRBJ2-2; no definite D call. This CDR3 has 15 amino acids. Trimming stripped 4 bases from V and 1 base from J, with 10 bases between. The V gene's germline CDR1 is MGHRA and CDR2 YSYEKL. In nucleotides, the CDR3 is TGCGCCAGCAGCCCTACGGGCAGGAACACCGGGGAGCTGTTTTTT. Its protein is CASSPTGRNTGELFF.

This chain uses TRBV5-1 with TRBJ1-1; no firm D call. V lost 5 bases to trimming and J lost 0 bases, with 8 bases between them. CDR3 size: 13 residues. Germline V gene data show CDR1 as SGHRS and CDR2 as YFSETQ. CDR3 sequence: CASSMGMNTEAFF. CDR3 nucleotides: TGCGCCAGCAGTATGGGCATGAACACTGAAGCTTTCTTT.

This clone was picked up a small number of times. The CDR3 DNA is TGTGCCATCAGTGAGTCGAAGGGGCCCCTAGCTGGAGATACGCAGTATTTT. This sequence encodes CAISESKGPLAGDTQYF. The rearrangement links TRBV10-3 to TRBJ2-3; either TRBD1 or TRBD2 may fit D (5 bases each). Germline V gene sequence: CDR1 ENHRY, CDR2 SYGVKD. This CDR3 is built from 17 residues. Trimming pared 0 bases from V and 5 bases from J, leaving 18 bases between.

The chain carries TRBV11-2 and TRBJ1-5; 10 nucleotides line up with TRBD1. The germline V gene encodes CDR1 SGHAT and CDR2 FQNNGV. CDR3 length equals 15 residues. Trimming took 5 bases from V and 7 from J; bases not matched to a gene: 8. The CDR3 is CASSPGGTGEQPQHF. CDR3 DNA: TGTGCCAGCAGCCCGGGAGGGACAGGGGAACAGCCCCAGCATTTT. Filled out from reference TRBV11-2 and TRBJ1-5, the complete variable domain reads EAGVAQSPRYKIIEKRQSVAFWCNPISGHATLYWYQQILGQGPKLLIQFQNNGVVDDSQLPKDRFSAERLKGVDSTLKIQPAKLEDSAVYLCASSPGGTGEQPQHFGDGTRLSIL.

J is TRBJ1-2 and V is TRBV28, with 7 bases lining up with TRBD1. CDR3 length: 14 amino acids. V lost 6 bases, J lost 4 bases, and 8 bases stayed unmatched. The V gene's germline CDR1 is MDHEN and CDR2 SYDVKM. The CDR3 loop reads CASRPTGAAYGYTF. The CDR3 DNA follows: TGTGCCAGCAGGCCCACAGGGGCAGCCTATGGCTACACCTTC.